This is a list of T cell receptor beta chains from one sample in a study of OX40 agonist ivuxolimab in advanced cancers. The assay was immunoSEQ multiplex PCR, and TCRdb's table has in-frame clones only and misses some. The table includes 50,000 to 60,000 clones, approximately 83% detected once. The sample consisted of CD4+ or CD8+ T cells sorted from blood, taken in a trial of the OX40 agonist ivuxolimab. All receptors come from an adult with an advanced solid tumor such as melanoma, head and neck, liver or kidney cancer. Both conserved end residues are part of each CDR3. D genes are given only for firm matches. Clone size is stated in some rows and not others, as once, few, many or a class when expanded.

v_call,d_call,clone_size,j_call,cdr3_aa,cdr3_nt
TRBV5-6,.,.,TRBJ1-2,CASSLAPVGYTF,TGTGCCAGCAGCTTGGCCCCGGTAGGCTACACCTTC
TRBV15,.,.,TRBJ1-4,CATRRWNEKLFF,TGTGCCACCCGCCGGTGGAATGAAAAACTGTTTTTT
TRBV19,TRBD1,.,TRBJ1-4,CASSGPTGAVEKLFF,TGTGCCAGTAGTGGACCGACAGGGGCGGTTGAAAAACTGTTTTTT
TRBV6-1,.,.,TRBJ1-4,CATRVGATNEKLFF,TGTGCCACCAGAGTAGGAGCAACTAATGAAAAACTGTTTTTT
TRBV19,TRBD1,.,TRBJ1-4,CASSNRDRNEKLFF,TGTGCCAGTAGTAACCGGGACAGAAATGAAAAACTGTTTTTT
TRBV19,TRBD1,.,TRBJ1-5,CASSPQGQGAGQPQHF,TGTGCCAGTAGCCCTCAGGGACAGGGGGCGGGTCAGCCCCAGCATTTT
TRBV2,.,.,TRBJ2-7,CASKVGQTLGYEQYF,TGTGCCAGCAAGGTCGGACAGACTCTCGGGTACGAGCAGTACTTC
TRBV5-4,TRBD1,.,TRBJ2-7,CASSGRDRAPSEQYF,TGTGCCAGCAGCGGCCGGGACAGGGCCCCCTCCGAGCAGTACTTC
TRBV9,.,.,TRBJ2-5,CASSVNTLSQETQYF,TGTGCCAGCAGCGTGAACACCTTGTCCCAAGAGACCCAGTACTTC
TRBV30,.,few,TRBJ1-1,CAWSAGTPEAFF,TGTGCCTGGAGTGCAGGGACACCAGAAGCTTTCTTT
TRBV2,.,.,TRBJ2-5,CASTPQTTGKETQYF,TGTGCCAGCACCCCCCAAACCACAGGGAAAGAGACCCAGTACTTC
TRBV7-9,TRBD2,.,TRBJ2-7,CASSQLGRAALRSYEQYF,TGTGCCAGCAGTCAACTTGGGAGGGCAGCATTAAGATCCTACGAGCAGTACTTC
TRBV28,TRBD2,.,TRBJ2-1,CASSSSLAGGYNEQFF,TGTGCCAGCAGTTCCAGTTTAGCGGGGGGTTACAATGAGCAGTTCTTC
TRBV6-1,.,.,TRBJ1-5,CASRVEVYSNQPQHF,TGTGCCAGCAGGGTCGAAGTCTATAGCAATCAGCCCCAGCATTTT
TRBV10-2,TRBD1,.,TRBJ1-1,CASSDGRGFTEAFF,TGCGCCAGCAGTGATGGCAGGGGGTTTACTGAAGCTTTCTTT
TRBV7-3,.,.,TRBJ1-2,CASSPGGGYGYTF,TGTGCCAGCAGCCCCGGGGGCGGCTATGGCTACACCTTC
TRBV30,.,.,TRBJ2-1,CAWSVPWLGDDNEQFF,TGTGCCTGGAGTGTACCATGGCTGGGAGATGACAATGAGCAGTTCTTC
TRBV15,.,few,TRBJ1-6,CATSRDDRGSNSPLHF,TGTGCCACCAGCAGAGATGACCGGGGATCTAATTCACCCCTCCACTTT
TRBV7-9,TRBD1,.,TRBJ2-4,CASTPDRAPNIQYF,TGTGCCAGCACTCCGGACAGGGCCCCAAACATTCAGTACTTC
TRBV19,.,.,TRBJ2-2,CASTPNTGELFF,TGTGCCAGTACTCCTAACACCGGGGAGCTGTTTTTT
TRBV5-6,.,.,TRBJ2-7,CASSLEGGGYSEQYF,TGTGCCAGCAGCTTGGAGGGGGGCGGTTACAGCGAGCAGTACTTC
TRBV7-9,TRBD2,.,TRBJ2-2,CASSLPGLREGLSGELFF,TGTGCCAGCAGCCTCCCCGGCTTGCGGGAGGGCCTCTCCGGGGAGCTGTTTTTT
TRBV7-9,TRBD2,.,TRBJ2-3,CASSLGAAGYGDTQYF,TGTGCCAGCAGCTTAGGCGCAGCGGGATACGGAGATACGCAGTATTTT
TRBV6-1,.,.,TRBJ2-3,CASSDGGGTDTQYF,TGTGCCAGCAGTGACGGCGGAGGCACAGATACGCAGTATTTT
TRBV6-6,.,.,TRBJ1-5,CASCPGRGNQPQHF,TGTGCCAGCTGTCCGGGCAGGGGCAATCAGCCCCAGCATTTT
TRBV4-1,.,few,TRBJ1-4,CASSRLVGGYEKLFF,TGCGCCAGCAGCCGCCTAGTCGGAGGGTATGAAAAACTGTTTTTT
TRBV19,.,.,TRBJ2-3,CASSMRGSAQYF,TGTGCCAGTAGTATGAGAGGCTCGGCGCAGTATTTT